The T cell receptor beta chain under discussion was sequenced for a study of blood T cell repertoires in COVID-19. This CDR3 has 16 amino acids. Germline V gene lookup returns CDR1 LGHNA and CDR2 YSLEER. V dropped 2 bases and J dropped 2 bases, with 15 bases sitting between them. Sequenced by immunoSEQ multiplex PCR; TCRdb stores in-frame clones only, minus some. The sample yields roughly 100,000 clones, roughly four fifths seen once. The receptor comes from an elderly man with COVID-19, enrolled during active disease. The chain is built from TRBV4-3 and TRBJ1-1, with D possibly matching TRBD1 (6 bases). The sequenced sample consisted of peripheral blood. The DNA of the CDR3 is TGCGCCAGCAGCCAATCCCTCGCGGGGGGCAACACTGAAGCTTTCTTT. Translating it yields CASSQSLAGGNTEAFF.